This T cell receptor (beta chain) was sequenced during a study of brain T cells in children with intractable seizures. General observations from the study: HCMV serostatus was not known, and viral specificity came from CDR3 similarity only.

Germline CDR1 and CDR2: SGHAT and FQNNGV. V shed 0 bases and J 6 bases; nucleotides not matched to a gene: 4. This CDR3 spans 16 amino acids. Sequencing used immunoSEQ multiplex PCR; TCRdb keeps in-frame clones, though not all of them. The table lists about 64,000 clones, roughly 95% of them singletons. As concerns this clone: Antigen specificity is unknown.

The TCR comes from a boy less than two years old with focal cortical dysplasia and intractable seizures. Sequenced here: peripheral blood, sampled at surgery. The chain uses TRBV11-2 and TRBJ2-1; the match to TRBD2 covers 11 bases. The CDR3 spells CASSLDLAGGPNEQFF. The CDR3, as DNA: TGTGCCAGCAGCTTAGATTTAGCGGGAGGGCCCAATGAGCAGTTCTTC.